This passage covers 26 T cell receptor beta chains from one sample sequenced in a study of molecular identifiers for immune sequencing clone quantification. TCRdb called the PCR reads again in MiXCR, with one record for every CDR3 protein. This repertoire shows more than 550,000 distinct CDR3 sequences, around 25% found once; its top ten account for about 0.8%. The sequencing input was naive CD8+ T cells from blood, with Jurkat cell RNA spiked in. Subset indicated: FACS-sorted CD8+CD4-CCR7+CD45RA+ naive T cells. The receptors originated from a human donor in good health. Some libraries in this study had Jurkat cell RNA spiked in.

CDR3 sequence: CASSYPVESHYTQYF. CDR3 DNA sequence: TGTGCCAGCAGTTACCCGGTGGAGTCCCATTATACGCAGTATTTT. The chain uses TRBV27 and TRBJ2-3; D is ambiguous. The CDR3 has 15 amino acids. CDR1 and CDR2 (germline): MNHEY, SMNVEV (reference sequence). The germline V and J ends were trimmed by 4 bases and 7 bases, with 18 bases remaining between them.

This clonotype was counted at least ten times. The CDR3 reads CASILERDMNTEAFF. The CDR3 DNA is TGTGCCAGTATCTTGGAAAGGGACATGAACACTGAAGCTTTCTTT. V is TRBV19 and J is TRBJ1-1, with a weak D call TRBD1 (6 bases). The CDR3 is 15 amino acids. The germline V gene encodes CDR1 LNHDA and CDR2 SQIVND (reference sequence). Trimming shortened V by 7 bases and J by 0 bases, and 15 bases separated the two germline ends.

This clonotype has a single count. One junction end does not reproduce the germline sequence, and a read error may be involved. The chain combines TRBV7-9 with TRBJ2-5, with D unclear. The CDR3 spans 14 residues. The V gene's germline CDR1 is SEHNR and CDR2 FQNEAQ (reference sequence). The chain's CDR3 is CASSLANFQEPQYF. CDR3 nucleotide sequence: TGTGCCAGCAGCTTAGCGAACTTCCAAGAGCCCCAGTACTTC.

Comment on this clonotype: One base away lies a much larger clone, so this may be a sequencing read error. This likely comes from a read error, as the CDR3 has no conserved phenylalanine or tryptophan at its end. The chain is built from TRBV6-2 or TRBV6-3 and TRBJ1-1; the D is unclear. The CDR3 covers 12 residues. Trimming took 2 bases from V and 8 from J, leaving 9 bases between them. Germline CDR1 is MNHEY and CDR2 is SVGEGT. This chain's CDR3 is CASSYSSPEAFL. CDR3 in DNA: TGTGCCAGCAGTTACAGTTCACCAGAAGCTTTCTTA.

Details on this clonotype: A much larger clonotype is one base distant, so this may be a read error. This rearrangement joins TRBV7-2 to TRBJ2-7; 9 bases align to TRBD2. Germline CDR1 and CDR2: SGHTA and FQGNSA. The V gene end was trimmed by 4 bases and the J gene end by 9 bases; junction bases not matched to a gene: 10. The CDR3 is 14 residues long. The DNA of the CDR3 is TGTGCCAGCAGCTGGGGTGCTAGCGGGGACGCGCAGTACTTC. It translates to CASSWGASGDAQYF.

This clonotype was detected only a few times. The chain's CDR3 is CSVEGTKSYEQYF. The CDR3 DNA reads as TGCAGCGTTGAAGGGACAAAATCCTACGAGCAGTACTTC. This chain links TRBV29-1 with TRBJ2-7; weak D call: TRBD1 (5 bases). V was shortened by 1 base and J by 1 base, with 8 bases between the two germline ends. This CDR3 has 13 residues. Germline V lookup: CDR1 SQVTM, CDR2 ANQGSEA.

This clonotype was seen only a few times. The J gene is TRBJ2-5, the V gene TRBV12-3 or TRBV12-4; D not resolved. The CDR3 has 14 amino acids. Trimming removed 3 bases at V and 5 bases at J, with 13 bases between. CDR3 residues: CASSFNSFYETQYF. DNA for the CDR3: TGTGCCAGCAGTTTTAATTCCTTCTACGAGACCCAGTACTTC.

The gene calls are TRBV27 and TRBJ2-3, with 11 positions matching TRBD2. CDR1 is MNHEY, CDR2 SMNVEV, per germline (reference sequence). The CDR3 runs 17 residues. The J segment lost 1 base and the V segment lost 6 bases, leaving 9 bases of the junction unmatched. CDR3 sequence (DNA): TGTGCCAGCAGCTCCATGACTAGCGGGGACCGCACAGATACGCAGTATTTT. It specifies CASSSMTSGDRTDTQYF.

This clonotype was recorded only once. The chain is built from TRBV11-3 and TRBJ2-1, with TRBD2 matching 12 bases. Germline V CDR1 and CDR2: SGHNT, YENEEA. V lost 6 bases, J lost 6 bases, and 6 bases stayed unmatched. This CDR3 region has 15 residues. The CDR3 DNA reads as TGTGCCAGCAGATCCCCGGGACTAGCGGGCAATGAGCAGTTCTTC. Translation: CASRSPGLAGNEQFF. The whole variable domain, filled in from reference TRBV11-3 and TRBJ2-1, reads EAGVVQSPRYKIIEKKQPVAFWCNPISGHNTLYWYLQNLGQGPELLIRYENEEAVDDSQLPKDRFSAERLKGVDSTLKIQPAELGDSAVYLCASRSPGLAGNEQFFGPGTRLTVL.

On this clonotype: A much larger clone is a single base away; this may be a read error. Likely a read error: the CDR3 ends without its conserved phenylalanine or tryptophan. This chain links TRBV6-2 or TRBV6-3 with TRBJ2-3; no clear D. This CDR3 spans 13 amino acids. Trimming cost V 6 bases and J 0 bases, with 7 bases left between them. Germline V gives CDR1 MNHEY, CDR2 SVGEGT. The CDR3 reads CASSTFSTDTQYL. For the CDR3, the DNA is TGTGCCAGCAGCACCTTTAGCACAGATACGCAGTATCTT.

This clonotype was observed at least ten times. This chain uses TRBV28 with TRBJ2-4; 11 bases align to TRBD2. Germline loops: CDR1 MDHEN, CDR2 SYDVKM. With 3 bases clipped from V and 5 bases from J, the junction kept 6 bases outside the gene matches. There are 16 residues in the CDR3. CDR3 protein: CASSFGGLAAENIQYF. In nucleotides, the CDR3 is TGTGCCAGCAGTTTTGGGGGACTAGCGGCAGAAAACATTCAGTACTTC.

Concerning this clonotype: Just one base apart from a much larger clone, this may be a read error. The rearrangement links TRBV5-6 to TRBJ2-3, with D hard to call. The length of the CDR3 is 13 residues. Germline values: CDR1 SGHDT, CDR2 YYEEEE. This chain's CDR3 is CASSFPPVDKQYF. CDR3 bases: TGTGCCAGCAGCTTCCCGCCCGTGGATAAGCAGTATTTT.

The genes are TRBV27 and TRBJ1-3, with 7 bases identical to TRBD1. The CDR3 sequence is 15 residues long. Germline V CDR1 and CDR2: MNHEY, SMNVEV (reference sequence). Germline trimming cut 6 bases from V and 4 bases from J; bases unmatched to any gene: 9. The chain's CDR3 is CASSERKGAGNTIYF. The CDR3 region has the DNA TGTGCCAGCAGCGAGCGCAAGGGGGCCGGAAACACCATATATTTT.

This rearrangement joins TRBV30 to TRBJ2-4; no reliable D call. CDR3 length: 12 residues. The V gene lost 4 bases and the J gene lost 4 bases, with 8 bases spanning the gap. Germline V lookup: CDR1 GTSNPN, CDR2 SVGIG (reference sequence). CDR3 sequence (DNA): TGTGCCTGGAAAGATTTAAAAAACATTCAGTACTTC. Amino acids: CAWKDLKNIQYF.

About this clonotype: One base away lies a much larger clone, so this may be a sequencing read error. The rearrangement uses TRBV5-4 and TRBJ2-2, with no clear D. Looked up from germline, CDR1 is SGHNT and CDR2 is YYREEE (reference sequence). The CDR3 has 14 amino acids. The CDR3 DNA reads as TGTGCCTGCAGCGAGGACCTGGCCGCCGGGGAGCTGTTTTTT. Protein: CACSEDLAAGELFF.

The table lists this clonotype with a few counts. The CDR3 loop is CASSPAAGSGDYEQYF. CDR3 DNA sequence: TGCGCCAGCAGCCCCGCTGCGGGTAGCGGAGACTACGAGCAGTACTTC. This chain joins TRBV5-1 and TRBJ2-7, with D possibly TRBD2 on 6 matching bases. Germline-derived CDR1 and CDR2 are SGHRS and YFSETQ. This CDR3 spans 16 amino acids. With 4 bases removed from V and 3 bases from J, the gap between germline ends came to 20 bases.

The chain carries TRBV6-2 or TRBV6-3 and TRBJ2-1, with a weak D call TRBD2 (5 bases). Per germline, CDR1 MNHEY and CDR2 SVGEGT. The CDR3 has 16 residues. V lost 2 bases to trimming and J lost 1 base, with 12 bases between them. CDR3 sequence (DNA): TGTGCCAGCAGTTACCAGTGGAGGATGTCCTACAATGAGCAGTTCTTC. This gives the protein CASSYQWRMSYNEQFF.

About this clonotype: The junction shows a germline mismatch at one end, possibly a read error. CDR3 nucleotide sequence: TGTGCCCGCAGGACCCCGGGCCTAGCGGTCACAGATACGCAGTATTTT. This codes for CARRTPGLAVTDTQYF. This sequence joins TRBV28 and TRBJ2-3; 7 nucleotides line up with TRBD2. The germline CDR1 and CDR2 sequences are MDHEN and SYDVKM. The CDR3 extends over 16 amino acids. Full variable domain (rest looked up from reference TRBV28 and TRBJ2-3): DVKVTQSSRYLVKRTGEKVFLECVQDMDHENMFWYRQDPGLGLRLIYFSYDVKMKEKGDIPEGYSVSREKKERFSLILESASTNQTSMYLCARRTPGLAVTDTQYFGPGTRLTVL.

This clonotype occurred many times. The chain carries TRBV10-2 and TRBJ1-1; D possibly corresponds to TRBD1 (5 bases). V gave up 5 bases and J gave up 8 bases, with 9 bases separating them. CDR1 WSHSY and CDR2 SAAADI come from the germline V gene. The CDR3 runs 11 residues. This CDR3 is CASSLNREAFF. CDR3 nucleotides: TGCGCCAGCAGTTTAAACAGGGAAGCTTTCTTT.

The chain recombines TRBV4-3 with TRBJ2-5, with D perhaps TRBD2 (6 bases). The CDR3 covers 16 residues. V lost 0 bases and J 1 base, leaving 12 bases between the germline ends. Germline loops: CDR1 LGHNA, CDR2 YSLEER. The CDR3 coding sequence is TGCGCCAGCAGCCAAGAGTGGCGGGGACTCCAAGAGACCCAGTACTTC. Translated: CASSQEWRGLQETQYF.

There are many counts of this clonotype. The J gene is TRBJ1-1, the V gene TRBV7-2; D gene ambiguous. CDR1 is SGHTA, CDR2 FQGNSA, per germline. The CDR3 consists of 14 residues. Trimming took off 3 bases at V and 4 bases at J, with 12 bases between the two ends. CDR3 sequence: CASSLLAPFTEAFF. Here the CDR3 DNA reads TGTGCCAGCAGCTTGCTAGCGCCGTTCACTGAAGCTTTCTTT.

This clonotype was counted between two and nine times. This sequence joins TRBV30 and TRBJ2-7; D could derive from TRBD1 or TRBD2 (5 bases each). With 0 bases removed from V and 7 bases from J, the gap between germline ends came to 13 bases. CDR1 is GTSNPN, CDR2 SVGIG, per germline (reference sequence). The CDR3 has 13 amino acids. The CDR3 sequence: CAWSVGPTGEQYF. The CDR3 DNA reads TGTGCCTGGAGTGTGGGACCCACGGGGGAGCAGTACTTC.

As for this clonotype: This may arise from a read error, as a much more abundant clone is one base away. The chain combines TRBV4-3 with TRBJ2-7; TRBD1 aligns across 9 bases. This CDR3 has 17 residues. The germline CDR1 and CDR2 sequences are LGHNA and YSLEER. The CDR3 coding sequence is TGCGCCAGCAGCCAAGATTGGAGGACAGGGGTCTCTTCCGAGGAGTACTTC. This sequence encodes CASSQDWRTGVSSEEYF.

A note on this clonotype: One junction end does not reproduce the germline sequence, and a read error may be involved. The chain joins TRBV6-5 to TRBJ2-7; TRBD1 matches at 9 bases. The CDR3 covers 15 residues. Germline V gene sequence: CDR1 MNHEY, CDR2 SVGAGI. The CDR3 sequence: CAGSYLGQGSYEQYF. In DNA, the CDR3 is TGTGCCGGCAGTTACCTAGGACAGGGGTCTTACGAGCAGTACTTC.

This clonotype was found a few times. The chain links TRBV19 to TRBJ2-1; 7 nucleotides agree with TRBD1. This CDR3 comprises 16 residues. Germline values: CDR1 LNHDA, CDR2 SQIVND (reference sequence). V lost 0 bases to trimming and J lost 10 bases; unmatched junction nucleotides: 12. The CDR3 is CASSIDSPRGLGEQFF. The CDR3 nucleotides read TGTGCCAGTAGTATAGACTCCCCGAGGGGGCTAGGAGAGCAGTTCTTC.

This clonotype was seen only a few times. The CDR3 DNA reads as TGTGCCAGCAGTCTTCGGGGCCTTAGCTCCTACGAGCAGTACTTC. This translates into CASSLRGLSSYEQYF. The chain uses TRBV28 and TRBJ2-7; D could derive from TRBD1 or TRBD2 (5 bases each). Germline V gene data show CDR1 as MDHEN and CDR2 as SYDVKM. V gave up 5 bases and J gave up 0 bases, with 14 bases separating them. This CDR3 comprises 15 residues.